These 9 T cell receptor beta chains were all obtained from the same sample, sequenced in a study of T cells in Graves' hyperthyroidism and ophthalmopathy. The investigators amplified TCR beta CDR3 regions from RNA transcripts. The HTBI set primed first-round TCR CDR3 RT-PCR. MiXCR, applied by TCRdb to the multiplex PCR reads, yields one record per CDR3 protein. The sample lists hundreds of thousands of distinct CDR3 sequences, 14% occurring once. The sequencing sample was made of blood. The source of these receptors is a woman between 18 and 30 years old with Graves' hyperthyroidism.

V gene TRBV28 combines with J gene TRBJ1-2; weak D call: TRBD1 (6 bases). This CDR3 has 16 residues. V was trimmed by 5 bases and J by 2 bases, leaving 18 bases between them. Germline V gene lookup returns CDR1 MDHEN and CDR2 SYDVKM. CDR3 loop: CASSTGGGPLNYGYTF. The CDR3 DNA sequence: TGTGCCAGCAGTACAGGAGGGGGACCGCTAAACTATGGCTACACCTTC.

There are many counts of this clonotype. The chain combines TRBV7-8 with TRBJ1-1, with D perhaps TRBD1 (6 bases). Germline values: CDR1 SGHVS, CDR2 FQNEAQ. V was shortened by 4 bases and J by 0 bases, with 15 bases between the two germline ends. The CDR3 totals 16 residues. CDR3 sequence: CASSSIDRPMNTEAFF. As DNA, the CDR3 is TGTGCCAGCAGCTCCATTGACAGGCCGATGAACACTGAAGCTTTCTTT.

There are many counts of this clonotype. The chain joins TRBV27 to TRBJ2-7, with 10 bases matching TRBD1. V shed 6 bases and J 1 base; nucleotides not matched to a gene: 12. The V gene's germline CDR1 is MNHEY and CDR2 SMNVEV (reference sequence). The CDR3 length is 17 residues. In nucleotides, the CDR3 is TGTGCCAGCAGCTTCCTCCGTCCGGGACAGGGGTCCTACGAGCAGTACTTC. Protein sequence: CASSFLRPGQGSYEQYF.

This clonotype has a count of ten or more. This chain connects TRBV20-1 to TRBJ2-1, with 9 bases aligning to TRBD1. After removal of 6 bases from V and 9 bases from J, the junction contained 6 bases not matched to a gene. The germline gives CDR1 DFQATT, CDR2 SNEGSKA (reference sequence). The CDR3 runs to 12 residues. The CDR3 loop reads CSASDRGAEQFF. The CDR3 nucleotides read TGCAGTGCCAGCGACAGGGGGGCTGAGCAGTTCTTC.

The chain uses TRBV9 and TRBJ2-3; the D gene is possibly TRBD2 (7 bases). This CDR3 comprises 15 residues. CDR1 and CDR2 (germline): SGDLS, YYNGEE. V dropped 0 bases and J dropped 2 bases, with 10 bases sitting between them. CDR3: CASSVEGGLTDTQYF. The CDR3 DNA sequence: TGTGCCAGCAGCGTAGAGGGGGGGCTCACAGATACGCAGTATTTT.

The table lists this clonotype with many counts. As DNA, the CDR3 is TGTGCCAGCAGCTTAGAGTTGCGAGCGGGAGAAGTGAATGAGCAGTTCTTC. This encodes CASSLELRAGEVNEQFF. The chain has TRBV11-3 and TRBJ2-1; TRBD2 agrees at 8 bases. Trimming cost V 0 bases and J 7 bases; bases outside gene matches: 11. The CDR3 extends over 17 amino acids. CDR1 and CDR2 from the germline V gene are SGHNT and YENEEA.

This clonotype was counted once. One end of the junction is discordant with germline, which a read error may explain. The genes are TRBV27 and TRBJ2-7; 9 nucleotides line up with TRBD2. CDR3 length equals 19 residues. CDR1 is MNHEY and CDR2 is SMNVEV in the germline V gene (reference sequence). CDR3 DNA sequence: TGTGCCGGCAGTTTAGTTCGGCAGGGAATAGCGGGAGCTCGAGGAGAGCAGTACTTC. This sequence encodes CAGSLVRQGIAGARGEQYF.

The V and J genes are TRBV6-6 and TRBJ1-2; TRBD1 matches 7 bases. The germline CDR1 and CDR2 sequences are MNHNY and SVGAGI (reference sequence). The ends lost 2 bases at V and 2 bases at J; junction bases unmatched: 8. This CDR3 contains 16 residues. CDR3 residues: CASSYARGQKNYGYTF. The CDR3 DNA follows: TGTGCCAGCAGTTACGCCAGGGGACAGAAAAACTATGGCTACACCTTC.

This clonotype occurred many times. The V and J genes are TRBV5-1 and TRBJ2-1; D unclear. In germline, CDR1 is SGHRS, CDR2 YFSETQ. Between the trimmed V and J ends, which lost 4 bases and 4 bases, there was a span of 6 bases. The CDR3 sequence is 12 residues long. CDR3 nucleotides: TGCGCCAGCAGCGGGGATTACAATGAGCAGTTCTTC. Its protein product is CASSGDYNEQFF.